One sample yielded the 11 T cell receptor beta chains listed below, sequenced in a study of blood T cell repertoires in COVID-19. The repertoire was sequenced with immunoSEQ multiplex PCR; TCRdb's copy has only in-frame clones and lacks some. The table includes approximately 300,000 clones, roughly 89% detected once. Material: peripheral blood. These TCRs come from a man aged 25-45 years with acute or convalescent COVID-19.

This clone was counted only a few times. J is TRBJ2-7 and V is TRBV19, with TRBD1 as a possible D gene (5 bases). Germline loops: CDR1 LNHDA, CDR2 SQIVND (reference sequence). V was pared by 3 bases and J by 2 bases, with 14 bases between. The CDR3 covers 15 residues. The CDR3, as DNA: TGTGCCAGTAGTATTCGTCAGGGTGGGACCTACGAGCAGTACTTC. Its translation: CASSIRQGGTYEQYF.

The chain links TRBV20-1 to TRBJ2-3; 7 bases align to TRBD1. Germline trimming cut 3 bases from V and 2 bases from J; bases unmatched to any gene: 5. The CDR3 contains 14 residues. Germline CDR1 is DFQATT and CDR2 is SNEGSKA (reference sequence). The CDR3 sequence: CSASHRGVTDTQYF. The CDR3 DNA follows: TGCAGTGCTAGTCACAGGGGAGTCACAGATACGCAGTATTTT.

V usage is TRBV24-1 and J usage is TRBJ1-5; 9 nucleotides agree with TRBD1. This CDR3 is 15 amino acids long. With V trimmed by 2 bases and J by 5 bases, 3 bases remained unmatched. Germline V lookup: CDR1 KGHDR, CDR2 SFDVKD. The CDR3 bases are TGTGCCACCAGTGATTCCGGGACAGGGTATCAGCCCCAGCATTTT. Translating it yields CATSDSGTGYQPQHF.

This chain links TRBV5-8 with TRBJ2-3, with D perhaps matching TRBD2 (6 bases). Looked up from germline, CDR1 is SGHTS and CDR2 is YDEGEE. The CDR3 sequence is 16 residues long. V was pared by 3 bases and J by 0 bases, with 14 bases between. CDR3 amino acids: CASSSMTSSSTDTQYF. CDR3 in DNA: TGTGCCAGCAGCTCCATGACTAGTTCAAGCACAGATACGCAGTATTTT.

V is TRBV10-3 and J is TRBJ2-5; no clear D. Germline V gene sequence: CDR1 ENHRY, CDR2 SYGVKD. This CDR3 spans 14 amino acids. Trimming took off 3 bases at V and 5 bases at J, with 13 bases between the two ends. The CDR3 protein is CAISDSSAGETQYF. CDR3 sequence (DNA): TGTGCCATCAGTGATAGCTCCGCTGGGGAGACCCAGTACTTC.

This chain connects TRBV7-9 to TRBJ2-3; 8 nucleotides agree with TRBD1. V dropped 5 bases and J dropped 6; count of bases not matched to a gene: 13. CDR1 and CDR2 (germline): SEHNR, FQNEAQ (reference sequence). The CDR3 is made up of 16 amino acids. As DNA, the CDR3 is TGTGCCAGCAGCGCATTCGCAGGGGGCTTTATGGATACGCAGTATTTT. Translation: CASSAFAGGFMDTQYF.

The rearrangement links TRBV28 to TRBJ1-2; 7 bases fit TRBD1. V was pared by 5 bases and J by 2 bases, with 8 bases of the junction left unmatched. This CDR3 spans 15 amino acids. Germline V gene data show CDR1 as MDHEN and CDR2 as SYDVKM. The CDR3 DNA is TGTGCCAGCAGTGGAACGACAGGGTCCAACTATGGCTACACCTTC. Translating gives CASSGTTGSNYGYTF.

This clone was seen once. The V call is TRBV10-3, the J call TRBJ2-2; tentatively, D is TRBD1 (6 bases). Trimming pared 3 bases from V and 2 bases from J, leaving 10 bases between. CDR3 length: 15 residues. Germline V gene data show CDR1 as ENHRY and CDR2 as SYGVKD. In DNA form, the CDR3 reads TGTGCCATCAGTGAAGGACAGACTAACACCGGGGAGCTGTTTTTT. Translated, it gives CAISEGQTNTGELFF.

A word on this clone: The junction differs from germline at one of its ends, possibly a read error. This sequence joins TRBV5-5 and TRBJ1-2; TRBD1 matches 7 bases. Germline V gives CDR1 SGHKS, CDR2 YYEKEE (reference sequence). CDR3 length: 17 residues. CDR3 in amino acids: CASTLGSPTGRSYGYTF. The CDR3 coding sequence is TGTGCCAGCACCTTGGGTAGCCCGACAGGGAGAAGTTATGGCTACACCTTC.

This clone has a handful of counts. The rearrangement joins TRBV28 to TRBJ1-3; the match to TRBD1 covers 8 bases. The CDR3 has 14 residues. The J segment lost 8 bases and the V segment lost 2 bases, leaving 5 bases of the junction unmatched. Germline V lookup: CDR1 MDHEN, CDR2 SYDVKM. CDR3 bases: TGTGCCAGCAGTTTACAGGGGGCTAGGGACACCATATATTTT. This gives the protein CASSLQGARDTIYF.

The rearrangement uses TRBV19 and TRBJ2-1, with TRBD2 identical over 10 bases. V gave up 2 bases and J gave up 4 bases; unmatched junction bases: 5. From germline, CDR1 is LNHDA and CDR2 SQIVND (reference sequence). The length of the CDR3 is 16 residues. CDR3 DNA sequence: TGTGCCAGTAGTATAACGGCTAGCGGGGGTTACAATGAGCAGTTCTTC. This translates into CASSITASGGYNEQFF.